This passage covers 32 T cell receptor beta chains from one sample sequenced in a study of immune characterization of retroperitoneal liposarcoma. TCRdb re-derived calls from the PCR reads in MiXCR, one entry per CDR3 protein. The profile shows approximately 10,000 distinct CDR3 sequences, roughly 25% of them singletons. Source material: tumor tissue. The receptors originated from a male donor with retroperitoneal liposarcoma.

The V gene is TRBV6-1, the J gene TRBJ2-2; the D call may be TRBD1 or TRBD2 (5 bases each). The length of the CDR3 is 14 residues. V was cut by 11 bases and J by 2 bases, with 15 bases left in between. Germline values: CDR1 MNHNS, CDR2 SASEGT. The CDR3 spells CAVPPGPNTGELFF. DNA for the CDR3: TGTGCCGTTCCACCGGGACCAAACACCGGGGAGCTGTTTTTT.

The V and J genes are TRBV12-3 or TRBV12-4 and TRBJ2-5; 9 nucleotides align to TRBD2. The J call is in doubt because the DNA end fits TRBJ2-7 better. The CDR3 covers 16 residues. Here the CDR3 DNA reads TGTGCCAGCAGCCGCAGGCGGGGTAGCGGGAGATACGAGCAGTACTTC. It yields the protein CASSRRRGSGRYEQYF.

The genes are TRBV12-3 or TRBV12-4 and TRBJ2-1, with D uncertain. CDR3 length: 13 residues. The V and J ends lost 5 bases and 4 bases respectively, with 9 bases between them. This chain's CDR3 is CASSAHGYNEQFF. The CDR3 region has the DNA TGTGCCAGCAGTGCCCACGGGTACAATGAGCAGTTCTTC.

The V gene is TRBV6-4, the J gene TRBJ2-5; 8 bases map to TRBD1. J lost 11 bases, V lost 4 bases, and 15 bases had no gene match. This CDR3 spans 15 amino acids. Germline values: CDR1 MRHNA, CDR2 SNTAGT. CDR3 bases: TGTGCCAGCAGTGTGCAGGGGGCATGGCAAAATGAGCAGTACTTC. It translates to CASSVQGAWQNEQYF.

This clonotype was seen a handful of times. V is TRBV12-3 or TRBV12-4 and J is TRBJ2-1; 7 bases are a match to TRBD2. The CDR3 runs to 17 residues. J lost 0 bases, V lost 2 bases, and 7 bases had no gene match. The CDR3 nucleotides are TGTGCCAGCAGTTTATTCGGGCGGGGGAGCTCCTACAATGAGCAGTTCTTC. Its protein product is CASSLFGRGSSYNEQFF.

Only a few counts were recorded for this clonotype. This chain joins TRBV12-3 or TRBV12-4 and TRBJ1-6, with 7 nucleotides matching TRBD1. The V gene end was trimmed by 5 bases and the J gene end by 7 bases; junction bases not matched to a gene: 5. The CDR3 sequence is 14 residues long. CDR3 nucleotide sequence: TGTGCCAGCAGTCGGACAGGATTAAATTCACCCCTCCACTTT. Translation: CASSRTGLNSPLHF.

This clonotype was recorded a few times. The gene calls are TRBV11-2 and TRBJ2-1; D gene uncertain. The germline gives CDR1 SGHAT, CDR2 FQNNGV. CDR3 length: 15 amino acids. Trimming cost V 5 bases and J 4 bases, with 15 bases left between them. CDR3 loop: CASSPPGALYNEQFF. CDR3 sequence (DNA): TGTGCCAGCAGCCCTCCCGGCGCCTTATACAATGAGCAGTTCTTC. Full variable domain (missing parts from reference TRBV11-2 and TRBJ2-1): EAGVAQSPRYKIIEKRQSVAFWCNPISGHATLYWYQQILGQGPKLLIQFQNNGVVDDSQLPKDRFSAERLKGVDSTLKIQPAKLEDSAVYLCASSPPGALYNEQFFGPGTRLTVL.

The gene calls are TRBV12-3 or TRBV12-4 and TRBJ2-3, with TRBD1 identical over 8 bases. This CDR3 has 16 amino acids. V dropped 5 bases and J dropped 2; count of bases not matched to a gene: 9. The CDR3 spells CASSGQTGVTTDTQYF. CDR3 sequence (DNA): TGTGCCAGCAGTGGGCAGACAGGGGTGACCACAGATACGCAGTATTTT.

CDR3 amino acids: CASSYEVGDRGTDTQYF. The CDR3 DNA follows: TGTGCCAGCAGTTACGAAGTTGGGGACAGGGGTACAGATACGCAGTATTTT. The chain has TRBV6-5 and TRBJ2-3, with 10 bases lining up with TRBD1. This CDR3 spans 17 amino acids. CDR1 and CDR2 from the germline V gene are MNHEY and SVGAGI. With 2 bases clipped from V and 3 bases from J, the junction kept 8 bases outside the gene matches.

The rearrangement uses TRBV7-2 and TRBJ2-1; D gene ambiguous. The CDR3 runs to 10 residues. The ends were cut back, 3 bases at V and 13 bases at J, with 7 bases in the middle. From germline, CDR1 is SGHTA and CDR2 FQGNSA. CDR3: CASSLETQFF. The CDR3 DNA sequence: TGTGCCAGCAGCTTGGAGACCCAGTTCTTC.

Only a few counts were recorded for this clonotype. J is TRBJ2-1 and V is TRBV27; D not certain. The closer fit of TRBJ2-7 to the DNA end suggests the J call may be wrong. The CDR3 runs to 11 residues. Germline CDR1 MNHEY, CDR2 SMNVEV (reference sequence). CDR3 residues: CASSLGNEQYF. Here the CDR3 DNA reads TGTGCCAGCAGTTTAGGCAATGAGCAGTACTTC.

This clonotype turned up a few times. The chain joins TRBV7-8 to TRBJ2-1; D is possibly TRBD1 (6 bases). V lost 5 bases to trimming and J lost 10 bases, with 18 bases between them. CDR1 and CDR2 from the germline V gene are SGHVS and FQNEAQ. The CDR3 loop spans 14 amino acids. CDR3 sequence (DNA): TGTGCCAGCAGCCCAGGGGACAAGCACTACGAGCAGTTCTTC. This encodes CASSPGDKHYEQFF. Full variable domain (remainder filled in from reference TRBV7-8 and TRBJ2-1): GAGVSQSPRYKVAKRGQDVALRCDPISGHVSLFWYQQALGQGPEFLTYFQNEAQLDKSGLPSDRFFAERPEGSVSTLKIQRTQQEDSAVYLCASSPGDKHYEQFFGPGTRLTVL.

This clonotype was counted ten times or more. V is TRBV6-6 and J is TRBJ2-5, with D unclear. Germline-derived CDR1 and CDR2 are MNHNY and SVGAGI (reference sequence). The CDR3 is 14 amino acids. V lost 0 bases and J lost 3, with 8 bases in between. In nucleotides, the CDR3 is TGTGCCAGCAGTTACTCGATTACGGAAGAGACCCAGTACTTC. It yields the protein CASSYSITEETQYF.

This clonotype was seen ten or more times. V and J are TRBV7-8 and TRBJ1-1; 7 bases agree with TRBD1. The CDR3 consists of 15 residues. The germline gives CDR1 SGHVS, CDR2 FQNEAQ. The junction had 4 bases not matched to a gene; V was cut back by 1 base and J by 2 bases. CDR3 DNA sequence: TGTGCCAGCAGCTTAGGGGGGACAGCAAACACTGAAGCTTTCTTT. Translation gives CASSLGGTANTEAFF. Full variable domain (remainder filled in from reference TRBV7-8 and TRBJ1-1): GAGVSQSPRYKVAKRGQDVALRCDPISGHVSLFWYQQALGQGPEFLTYFQNEAQLDKSGLPSDRFFAERPEGSVSTLKIQRTQQEDSAVYLCASSLGGTANTEAFFGQGTRLTVV.

This clonotype was counted between two and nine times. The chain is built from TRBV7-2 and TRBJ2-2; 9 bases agree with TRBD1. V was pared by 5 bases and J by 5 bases, with 6 bases of the junction left unmatched. Germline CDR1 reads SGHTA; CDR2 reads FQGNSA. The length of the CDR3 is 15 residues. This CDR3 is CASSGQTGGTGELFF. The CDR3 DNA sequence: TGTGCCAGCAGCGGACAGACAGGGGGAACCGGGGAGCTGTTTTTT.

Sample share makes this clonotype large. The chain carries TRBV7-2 and TRBJ2-7; the D call may be TRBD1 or TRBD2 (7 bases each). CDR3 length: 16 residues. With 1 base removed from V and 3 bases from J, the gap between germline ends came to 16 bases. Germline CDR1 reads SGHTA; CDR2 reads FQGNSA. CDR3 amino acids: CASSLGAPGGGYEQYF. In DNA form, the CDR3 reads TGTGCCAGCAGCTTAGGGGCCCCAGGGGGGGGCTACGAGCAGTACTTC.

By its share, this clonotype is medium-sized (0.01 to 0.1%). The chain uses TRBV7-6 and TRBJ2-5; D gene unclear. CDR1 and CDR2 from the germline V gene are SGHVS and FNYEAQ. CDR3 size: 16 residues. V lost 1 base, J lost 11 bases, and 23 bases lay in between. As DNA, the CDR3 is TGTGCCAGCAGCTTAGGCCCCACCCAGGATGGCTATGAGCAGTACTTC. Translated: CASSLGPTQDGYEQYF.

This clonotype was seen more than once but under ten times. The chain combines TRBV6-1 with TRBJ2-1; a possible D gene is TRBD2 (7 bases). The J call may be mistaken, given a closer DNA end match to TRBJ2-7. The CDR3 has 16 amino acids. The germline V gene has CDR1 MNHNS and CDR2 SASEGT. CDR3 DNA: TGTGCCAGCAGTGGACCAGGGAGGGGGGGAAACAATGAGCAGTACTTC. Translated: CASSGPGRGGNNEQYF.

The rearrangement uses TRBV27 and TRBJ2-1; no firm D call. The V end was cut by 2 bases, the J end by 10 bases, with 18 bases between. The CDR3 has 15 amino acids. Germline CDR1 and CDR2: MNHEY and SMNVEV (reference sequence). CDR3 residues: CASSLRAFYFWEQFF. CDR3 in DNA: TGTGCCAGCAGTTTAAGGGCGTTCTACTTTTGGGAGCAGTTCTTC.

The chain joins TRBV6-1 to TRBJ2-1, with TRBD2 identical over 11 bases. V gave up 5 bases and J gave up 10 bases; unmatched junction bases: 10. This CDR3 spans 15 amino acids. The germline V gene encodes CDR1 MNHNS and CDR2 SASEGT. CDR3 residues: CASSSGLAASYEQFF. In nucleotides, the CDR3 is TGTGCCAGCAGTTCGGGACTAGCGGCGTCCTACGAGCAGTTCTTC.

The table lists this clonotype with a few counts. This chain links TRBV24-1 with TRBJ2-1; 13 bases align to TRBD2. The end of the DNA aligns better with TRBJ2-7, so the J call may be wrong. This CDR3 has 16 residues. Germline CDR1 and CDR2: KGHDR and SFDVKD. CDR3 residues: CATSDRGLAGENEQYF. The CDR3 DNA reads as TGTGCCACCAGTGATCGAGGACTAGCGGGAGAGAATGAGCAGTACTTC.

The chain recombines TRBV6-5 with TRBJ1-2, with D possibly TRBD1 on 5 matching bases. Germline V gives CDR1 MNHEY, CDR2 SVGAGI. The CDR3 extends over 16 amino acids. V lost 2 bases to trimming and J lost 7 bases, with 20 bases between them. The CDR3 bases are TGTGCCAGCAGTTACGGGGATGTCGGGGCCCCAACTGGCTACACCTTC. This sequence encodes CASSYGDVGAPTGYTF.

By proportion, this clonotype is medium-sized. The chain uses TRBV6-1 and TRBJ2-1; no clear D gene. This CDR3 is built from 15 residues. CDR1 and CDR2 (germline): MNHNS, SASEGT. Trimming removed 2 bases from V and 10 bases from J, with 18 bases in between. The CDR3 is CASSEMVGGFYEQFF. The CDR3 bases are TGTGCCAGCAGTGAAATGGTAGGTGGGTTCTACGAGCAGTTCTTC.

V gene TRBV7-2 combines with J gene TRBJ2-2; possible D gene TRBD1, 6 bases. Trimming left V 5 bases short and J 0 bases short, with 10 bases between. The CDR3 has 15 amino acids. Germline V gene lookup returns CDR1 SGHTA and CDR2 FQGNSA. CDR3 sequence: CASSRQVANTGELFF. CDR3 bases: TGTGCCAGCAGCCGACAGGTAGCGAACACCGGGGAGCTGTTTTTT.

The rearrangement links TRBV6-1 to TRBJ1-4; 10 nucleotides agree with TRBD1. Germline CDR1 and CDR2: MNHNS and SASEGT. The V and J ends lost 3 bases and 4 bases, in that order; junction bases with no gene match: 5. This CDR3 is built from 16 residues. The CDR3 here is CASSEETGGGNEKLFF. The CDR3 nucleotides are TGTGCCAGCAGTGAGGAGACAGGGGGCGGTAATGAAAAACTGTTTTTT.

This chain uses TRBV11-1 with TRBJ1-2; the D is unclear. The germline CDR1 and CDR2 sequences are SGHAT and FQDESV (reference sequence). The CDR3 is made up of 14 amino acids. Trimming removed 1 base at V and 4 bases at J, with 10 bases between. This CDR3 reads CASSLVRTTYGYTF. The CDR3 nucleotides are TGTGCCAGCAGCTTAGTACGGACGACCTATGGCTACACCTTC. Full variable domain (missing parts from reference TRBV11-1 and TRBJ1-2): EAEVAQSPRYKITEKSQAVAFWCDPISGHATLYWYRQILGQGPELLVQFQDESVVDDSQLPKDRFSAERLKGVDSTLKIQPAELGDSAMYLCASSLVRTTYGYTFGSGTRLTVV.

The rearrangement links TRBV7-2 to TRBJ2-7, with unresolved D. The tail of the sequence fits TRBJ2-1 better, so the J call may be wrong. Germline CDR1 and CDR2: SGHTA and FQGNSA. The CDR3 runs 14 residues. CDR3 residues: CASSARTAGYEQFF. In DNA form, the CDR3 reads TGTGCCAGCAGCGCCCGAACGGCTGGCTACGAGCAGTTCTTC.

This clonotype was counted only a few times. This chain links TRBV6-1 with TRBJ2-3, with 9 nucleotides matching TRBD2. The CDR3 runs to 16 residues. With V trimmed by 2 bases and J by 3 bases, 6 bases remained unmatched. The germline CDR1 and CDR2 sequences are MNHNS and SASEGT. CDR3 nucleotide sequence: TGTGCCAGCAGTGAAAGCGCGGCGGGGGGGACAGATACGCAGTATTTT. Its translation: CASSESAAGGTDTQYF.

This clonotype was found a few times. The V gene is TRBV27, the J gene TRBJ2-5, with 12 bases matching TRBD2. The J call is in doubt because the DNA end fits TRBJ2-7 better. CDR1 MNHEY and CDR2 SMNVEV come from the germline V gene (reference sequence). This CDR3 has 14 amino acids. CDR3 sequence reads: CASSWLAGGGEQYF. The DNA of the CDR3 is TGTGCCAGCAGTTGGCTAGCGGGAGGGGGCGAGCAGTACTTC.

V usage is TRBV24-1 and J usage is TRBJ2-3; 11 bases agree with TRBD2. V lost 6 bases, J lost 4 bases, and 5 bases stayed unmatched. Germline values: CDR1 KGHDR, CDR2 SFDVKD. The CDR3 covers 15 residues. CDR3 bases: TGTGCCACCAGTAGGGGACTAGCGGCGGCAGATACGCAGTATTTT. Translation: CATSRGLAAADTQYF.

The chain links TRBV6-1 to TRBJ1-5; no firm D call. This CDR3 region has 16 residues. Per the germline V gene, CDR1 is MNHNS and CDR2 is SASEGT. Deletions cut 6 bases from V and 4 bases from J, with 19 bases between. The CDR3 DNA is TGTGCCAGCAGCCCCGGAGTCGCCCTTGGGAATCAGCCCCAGCATTTT. Translating gives CASSPGVALGNQPQHF.

As for this clonotype: This sequence may be a read error, since a much larger clone differs from it by one base. The gene calls are TRBV12-3 or TRBV12-4 and TRBJ1-6; the D gene is possibly TRBD1 (6 bases). The CDR3 has 13 amino acids. The CDR3 bases are TGTGCCACCTCCGGGGGCGATAATTCACCCCCCCACTTT. Translating it yields CATSGGDNSPPHF.